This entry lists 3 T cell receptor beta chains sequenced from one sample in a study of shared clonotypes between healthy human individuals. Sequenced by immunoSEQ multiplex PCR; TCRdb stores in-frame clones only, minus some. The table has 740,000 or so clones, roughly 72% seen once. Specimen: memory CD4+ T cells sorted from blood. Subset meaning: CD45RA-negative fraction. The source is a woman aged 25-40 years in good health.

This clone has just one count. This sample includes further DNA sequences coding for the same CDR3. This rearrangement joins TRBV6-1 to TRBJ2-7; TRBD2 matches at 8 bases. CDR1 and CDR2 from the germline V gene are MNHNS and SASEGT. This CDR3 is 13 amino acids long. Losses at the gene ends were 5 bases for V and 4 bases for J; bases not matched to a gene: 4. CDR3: CASSKGLDYEQYF. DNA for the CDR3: TGTGCCAGCAGTAAGGGACTAGATTACGAGCAGTACTTC.

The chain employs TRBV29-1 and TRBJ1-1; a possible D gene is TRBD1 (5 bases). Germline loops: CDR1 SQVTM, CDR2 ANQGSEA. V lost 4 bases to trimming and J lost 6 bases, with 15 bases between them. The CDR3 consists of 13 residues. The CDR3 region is CSVGPGLISEAFF. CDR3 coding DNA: TGCAGCGTTGGGCCGGGACTGATCTCTGAAGCTTTCTTT.

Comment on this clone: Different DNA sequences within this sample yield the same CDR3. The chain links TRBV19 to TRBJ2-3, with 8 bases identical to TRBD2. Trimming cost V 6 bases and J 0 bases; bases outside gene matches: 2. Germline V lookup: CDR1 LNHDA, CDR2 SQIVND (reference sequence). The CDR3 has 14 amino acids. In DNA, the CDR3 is TGTGCCAGTAGATCTAGCGGGAGCACAGATACGCAGTATTTT. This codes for CASRSSGSTDTQYF. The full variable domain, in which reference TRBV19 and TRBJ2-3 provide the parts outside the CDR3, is DGGITQSPKYLFRKEGQNVTLSCEQNLNHDAMYWYRQDPGQGLRLIYYSQIVNDFQKGDIAEGYSVSREKKESFPLTVTSAQKNPTAFYLCASRSSGSTDTQYFGPGTRLTVL.